A selection of T cell receptor beta chains follows, all from one sample in a study of beta chain features in type 1 diabetes. The protocol was immunoSEQ multiplex PCR, while the TCRdb copy is restricted to in-frame clones and leaves out a portion. Of 150,000 to 170,000 clones listed, 10% are singletons. Sample: central memory CD4+ T cells from blood. All receptors come from a man aged 30 to 45 with type 1 diabetes. Both conserved end residues are part of each CDR3. D genes are given only for firm matches. Clone size is not always given. Where it is, it says once, few, many or a class for expanded clones.

NA,TRBV5-1,TRBJ2-7,NA,CASSILTSYEQYF,TGCGCCAGCAGCATCTTGACTAGCTACGAGCAGTACTTC
few,TRBV29-1,TRBJ2-5,TRBD2,CSVEEWETGTREETQYF,TGCAGCGTTGAAGAATGGGAGACCGGGACTAGAGAAGAGACCCAGTACTTC
few,TRBV28,TRBJ2-5,NA,CASSLSSSVTQYF,TGTGCCAGCAGTTTAAGTTCTAGCGTAACCCAGTACTTC
NA,TRBV5-5,TRBJ2-2,NA,CASLSGLNTGELFF,TGTGCCAGCCTTAGCGGTCTGAACACCGGGGAGCTGTTTTTT
few,TRBV27,TRBJ2-7,NA,CASSSPREQYF,TGTGCCAGCAGCTCCCCCCGCGAGCAGTACTTC
NA,TRBV25-1,TRBJ1-1,TRBD1,CASSGAGGGKNTEAFF,TGTGCCAGCAGTGGGGCAGGGGGCGGGAAGAACACTGAAGCTTTCTTT
few,TRBV5-1,TRBJ2-2,TRBD2,CASSVSSGRTGELFF,TGCGCCAGCAGTGTCAGTAGCGGGAGAACCGGGGAGCTGTTTTTT
NA,TRBV2,TRBJ2-1,NA,CASKTEYNEQFF,TGTGCCAGCAAGACAGAGTACAATGAGCAGTTCTTC
few,TRBV7-9,TRBJ2-3,TRBD2,CASSPTSADTQYF,TGTGCCAGCAGCCCGACTAGCGCGGATACGCAGTATTTT
NA,TRBV9,TRBJ1-2,NA,CASTDSHGAGRDGYTF,TGTGCCAGCACAGACTCCCACGGTGCGGGGAGGGATGGCTACACCTTC